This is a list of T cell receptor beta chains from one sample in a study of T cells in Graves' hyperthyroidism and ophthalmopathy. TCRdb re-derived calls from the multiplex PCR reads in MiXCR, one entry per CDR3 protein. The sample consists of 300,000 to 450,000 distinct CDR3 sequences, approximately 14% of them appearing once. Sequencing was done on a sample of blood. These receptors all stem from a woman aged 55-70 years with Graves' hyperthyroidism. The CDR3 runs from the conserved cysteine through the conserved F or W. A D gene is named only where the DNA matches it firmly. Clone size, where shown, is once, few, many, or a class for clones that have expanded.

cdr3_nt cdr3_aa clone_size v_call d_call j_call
TGCGCCAGCAGCCAGCTAAGCAGGGGGGACGATCGAGGGGAGCTGTTTTTT CASSQLSRGDDRGELFF few TRBV4-1 NA TRBJ2-2
TGCGCCAGCAGCCACGGGTTCAACACTGAAGCTTTCTTT CASSHGFNTEAFF NA TRBV5-1 NA TRBJ1-1
TGTGCCTGGACCGACACCCGGACAGGGGGCGCCTTTGGGGCCAACGTCCTGACTTTC CAWTDTRTGGAFGANVLTF NA TRBV30 TRBD1 TRBJ2-6
TGTGCCAGCAGCCAAGCTAGCGGGAGCTACGAGCAGTACTTC CASSQASGSYEQYF many TRBV3-1 TRBD2 TRBJ2-7
TGTGCCAGCAGTGCCCCCTCTGGGGCCAACGTCCTGACTTTC CASSAPSGANVLTF NA TRBV6-1 NA TRBJ2-6
TGCAGTGCTGAGAGGCGGCCTAACTATGGCTACACCTTC CSAERRPNYGYTF NA TRBV20-1 NA TRBJ1-2
TGTGCCAGCAGCCAAGAGCTTGGGGGGAACACTGAAGCTTTCTTT CASSQELGGNTEAFF NA TRBV4-2 NA TRBJ1-1
TGTGCCAGCACCCCGAGAGGGACCCTAAGAGCAGAGACCCAGTACTTC CASTPRGTLRAETQYF few TRBV12-3/TRBV12-4 NA TRBJ2-5
TGTGCCAGCAGTGAAAGGACAGGGGGTAATACGCAGTATTTT CASSERTGGNTQYF many TRBV6-4 TRBD1 TRBJ2-3
TGCAGCACGGCACCTGCGCCCCCAGTAGCGGGGGGACAAGAGACCCAGTACTTC CSTAPAPPVAGGQETQYF many TRBV29-1 TRBD2 TRBJ2-5
TGTGCCTGGAGTATCGGACTCGACACCGGGGAGCTGTTTTTT CAWSIGLDTGELFF NA TRBV30 NA TRBJ2-2
TGTGCCAGCAGTCTTCGGGACACCCTCTCCTACGAGCGGTACTTC CASSLRDTLSYERYF few TRBV6-2/TRBV6-3 NA TRBJ2-7
TGTGCCAGCTCACCACCGACAGGCGGGGGCCAAGAGACCCAGTACTTC CASSPPTGGGQETQYF many TRBV18 NA TRBJ2-5
TGCAGTGCCAACAGACAGGGGCTGCGCGGCAATGAGCAGTTCTTC CSANRQGLRGNEQFF many TRBV20-1 TRBD1 TRBJ2-1
TGCAGTGCTAGAGTTAGACAGATTAATTCACCCCTCCACTTT CSARVRQINSPLHF many TRBV20-1 NA TRBJ1-6
TGTGCCAGCAGACCGGGACCGGCCTACGAGCAGTACTTC CASRPGPAYEQYF many TRBV28 NA TRBJ2-7
TGTGCCAGCAGCTTCTTAGTGGTCACCGGGGAGCTGTTTTTT CASSFLVVTGELFF NA TRBV11-2 NA TRBJ2-2
TGTGCCAGTAGTGTCTTGGGACAGGAACATGGCTACACCTTC CASSVLGQEHGYTF NA TRBV19 TRBD1 TRBJ1-2
TGTGCCAGCAGTCCATACGGGACAGGGGATTCCTACGAGCAGTACTTC CASSPYGTGDSYEQYF many TRBV28 TRBD1 TRBJ2-7
TGTGCCAGCAGCCAAGTGACTAGCGGGATCAATACGCAGTATTTT CASSQVTSGINTQYF few TRBV14 TRBD2 TRBJ2-3
TGTGCCAGTAGTCAGGGTTTTTCCTACGAGCAGTACTTC CASSQGFSYEQYF many TRBV19 NA TRBJ2-7
TGCAGCGTTCGGGGAGATATCTCCTACAATGAGCAGTTCTTC CSVRGDISYNEQFF many TRBV29-1 NA TRBJ2-1
TGTGCCAGCAGCTTGGCCGGGGCCGGCGGGGAGCTGTTTTTT CASSLAGAGGELFF NA TRBV5-5 NA TRBJ2-2
TGTGCCAGCAGTAAGAGACAGGGAAATCAAGAGACCCAGTACTTC CASSKRQGNQETQYF many TRBV6-1 TRBD1 TRBJ2-5
TGTGCCAGCAGCTACCCCGGGACTGCCACAGATATGCAGTATTTT CASSYPGTATDMQYF NA TRBV6-1 NA TRBJ2-3
TGTGCCAGCCGAATAGCGGGAGGTGAGCAGTTCTTC CASRIAGGEQFF once TRBV7-8 TRBD2 TRBJ2-1
TGTGCCAGCAGCTTAACAATGTCAGATACGCAGTATTTT CASSLTMSDTQYF many TRBV7-3 NA TRBJ2-3
TGTGCCAGCAAGGCCCGGGATCCCGACGAAGAAAAACTGTTTTTT CASKARDPDEEKLFF few TRBV12-3/TRBV12-4 NA TRBJ1-4
TGCGCCAGCAGCTTGGAAGGACAGCCATCCTACGAGCAGTACTTC CASSLEGQPSYEQYF many TRBV5-1 NA TRBJ2-7
TGCGCCAGCAGCTCTAGCACAGATGCGCAGTATTTT CASSSSTDAQYF few TRBV5-1 NA TRBJ2-3
TGCGCCAGCAGCCGGACTAGTTTTGGATTGGATACGCAGTATTTT CASSRTSFGLDTQYF many TRBV5-1 TRBD2 TRBJ2-3
TGCAGTGCTACGACCGGACAGGGGGCAGGCTACGAGCAGTACTTC CSATTGQGAGYEQYF many TRBV20-1 TRBD1 TRBJ2-7
TGTGCCAGCAGTTTAGGAGAGGACCTCACCTACGAGCAGTACTTC CASSLGEDLTYEQYF many TRBV28 NA TRBJ2-7
TGCGCCAGCAGTGAATTGGGGGAGGGGTACAATGAGCAGTTCTTC CASSELGEGYNEQFF many TRBV10-2 TRBD2 TRBJ2-1
TGTGCCAGCAGTTTTCTCCGGGAGCGCACAGATACGCAGTATTTT CASSFLRERTDTQYF many TRBV27 NA TRBJ2-3
TGCGCCAGCAGCTTGGAACAGGGCTACGAGCAGTACTTC CASSLEQGYEQYF many TRBV5-1 NA TRBJ2-7
TGTGCCAGCAGCTCGCCCCGAGGCGGGCTCGGGAATGAGCAGTTCTTC CASSSPRGGLGNEQFF many TRBV11-3 NA TRBJ2-1
TGTGCCAGCAGCTCTAAGAGGGCCGGGGCCAACGTCCTGACTTTC CASSSKRAGANVLTF many TRBV3-1 NA TRBJ2-6
TGCGCCAGCAGCTTAGTCCGGGTCGGAGTTGGGACCCAGTACTTC CASSLVRVGVGTQYF few TRBV5-1 NA TRBJ2-5
TGTGCCAGCAGTTTGTACAGGATTGGTGAAAAACTGTTTTTT CASSLYRIGEKLFF few TRBV28 NA TRBJ1-4
TGTGCCAGCAGTTTACTAGCGGGAGTCGGGTACAATGAGCAGTTCTTC CASSLLAGVGYNEQFF many TRBV12-3/TRBV12-4 TRBD2 TRBJ2-1
TGTGCCAGCAGTCCCCCGACTAGCGGAATGTACAATGAGCAGTTCTTC CASSPPTSGMYNEQFF many TRBV28 TRBD2 TRBJ2-1